This TCR beta chain was sequenced in a study of T-cell reconstitution after alpha-beta-depleted transplantation in children. Overall study findings and caveats: Several hundred expanded graft clones reportedly were the source of alpha-beta T cells about two months after transplant. T-cell numbers and diversity one year post-transplant derived largely from freshly generated T cells. Recipient T cells and thymic progenitors that survived gave rise to the high TCRbeta diversity observed at day 60 in some patients.

This clonotype was counted at least ten times. Its antigen remains unidentified. A library of TCRbeta sequences, prepared with unique molecular identifiers, was generated. A single record per CDR3 protein comes from TCRdb applying MiXCR to the PCR reads. The table records fewer than 350,000 distinct CDR3 sequences, under 14% of them present only once. The CDR3 runs 16 residues. V gave up 4 bases and J gave up 3 bases, with 16 bases separating them. CDR1 and CDR2 from the germline V gene are MNHEY and SMNVEV (reference sequence). The material sequenced was peripheral blood, taken 180 days after TCRalphabeta/CD19-depleted stem cell transplant. This chain uses TRBV27 with TRBJ2-1; TRBD2 might be the D (6 bases). The TCR sequence derives from a male patient aged 2-10 years who had a stem cell transplant for chronic granulomatous disease, so the T cells may come from the graft donor. The CDR3 bases are TGTGCCAGCAGTTCCCTATCGGTAGCGGTCTACAATGAGCAGTTCTTC. Its protein is CASSSLSVAVYNEQFF.